This T cell receptor (beta chain) came from a study of radiotherapy plus CTLA-4 blockade in lung cancer. In the study overall: Objective responses were observed in 15% to 20% of patients, and disease control was achieved by approximately 32%.

The study, taken as a whole, reports: How blood T cell clones changed early, along with interferon-beta, reportedly forecast response best. An expansion of tumor-derived TCR clones occurred in blood after radiotherapy plus ipilimumab.

Those patients who had chemo-refractory metastatic non-small-cell lung cancer were given focal radiation along with CTLA-4 blockade through ipilimumab. In this sample, this clone turned up a few times. What it binds is not known. Sequenced by immunoSEQ multiplex PCR; TCRdb stores in-frame clones only, minus some. Here the sample spans approximately 25,000 clones, about 76% being singletons. The junction had 3 bases not matched to a gene; V was cut back by 0 bases and J by 7 bases. Germline CDR1 is SGHNT and CDR2 is YYREEE (reference sequence). CDR3 length: 13 amino acids. This TCR derives from a human donor with non-small cell lung cancer that progressed on radiotherapy plus ipilimumab. This rearrangement joins TRBV5-4 to TRBJ2-7, with 8 bases fitting TRBD1. The sequencing here drew on peripheral blood, taken from a patient treated with radiotherapy plus ipilimumab. CDR3 amino acids: CASSLGQGTEQYF. The CDR3 DNA follows: TGTGCCAGCAGCTTGGGACAGGGGACGGAGCAGTACTTC.